These 7 T cell receptor beta chains were sequenced from one sample in a study of CD8+CD57+ T cells in acquired aplastic anemia (dated by TCRdb to the late 2010s). This sample was sequenced with an Illumina HiSeq 2000. Genomic DNA was used as template for profiling of TCR beta VDJ combinations and CDR3 sequences. The public sequencing data were trimmed at Q25 with fastp and processed into clonotypes with MiXCR by TCRdb, which kept only in-frame beta chains. When rows share a CDR3 protein, they turn into one entry using the most common DNA and genes. The table for this sample lists 150,000 to 200,000 distinct CDR3 sequences; roughly 50% of them were counted only once. The leading ten clones occupy roughly 2% of the sample. Patients chosen for sequencing had shown expansion of CD8+CD57+ cells by flow cytometry. The specimen was sorted CD4+, CD8+, or CD8+CD57+ T cells (not recorded which) from PBMCs. These receptors all stem from a human donor with aplastic anemia.

This chain links TRBV6-1 with TRBJ1-2, with 7 bases identical to TRBD1. The germline CDR1 and CDR2 sequences are MNHNS and SASEGT. This CDR3 has 15 residues. J gave up 4 bases and V 8 bases, and 13 bases lay outside the gene matches. CDR3 residues: CASHERQGSPYGYTF. The CDR3 DNA follows: TGTGCCAGCCACGAAAGACAGGGAAGCCCCTATGGCTACACCTTC.

In its sample, this clonotype was seen many times. The chain is built from TRBV12-3 or TRBV12-4 and TRBJ1-5, with 10 positions matching TRBD1. Trimming removed 3 bases from V and 1 base from J; junction bases left unmatched: 6. CDR3 length: 17 residues. The CDR3 sequence is CASSLWTGGQSNQPQHF. The CDR3 coding sequence is TGTGCCAGCAGTTTGTGGACAGGGGGACAGAGCAATCAGCCCCAGCATTTT.

This clonotype occurred once. The chain employs TRBV20-1 and TRBJ1-5, with 11 positions matching TRBD1. The CDR3 has 12 residues. V lost 6 bases to trimming and J lost 6 bases; unmatched junction nucleotides: 1. CDR1 DFQATT and CDR2 SNEGSKA come from the germline V gene (reference sequence). The CDR3 coding sequence is TGCAGTGCGGGGACAGGGGGTCAGCCCCAGCATTTT. Protein sequence: CSAGTGGQPQHF.

As to this clonotype: A clone one base away is much larger, so this may be a read error. The rearrangement joins TRBV5-1 to TRBJ2-7, with D hard to call. Trimming removed 0 bases from V and 3 bases from J, with 7 bases in between. The CDR3 is 13 amino acids. Per germline, CDR1 SGHRS and CDR2 YFSETQ. The DNA for the CDR3 is TGCGCCAGCAGCTTGGACGGAGACTACGAGCAGTACTTC. This sequence encodes CASSLDGDYEQYF.

This clonotype was detected many times. The rearrangement links TRBV19 to TRBJ1-5; D is ambiguous. Trimming removed 2 bases from V and 6 bases from J, with 5 bases in between. The CDR3 is 12 residues long. CDR1 is LNHDA, CDR2 SQIVND, per germline (reference sequence). CDR3 DNA: TGTGCCAGTAGTATAAGTTTTCAGCCCCAGCATTTT. Its protein product is CASSISFQPQHF.

This clonotype was seen repeatedly, ten times or more. The chain links TRBV5-6 to TRBJ2-1; D is undetermined. CDR1 SGHDT and CDR2 YYEEEE come from the germline V gene. Trimming took off 0 bases at V and 6 bases at J, with 4 bases between the two ends. This CDR3 contains 12 residues. CDR3: CASSLGANEQFF. CDR3 sequence (DNA): TGTGCCAGCAGCTTGGGGGCCAATGAGCAGTTCTTC. The whole variable domain, filled in from reference TRBV5-6 and TRBJ2-1, reads DAGVTQSPTHLIKTRGQQVTLRCSPKSGHDTVSWYQQALGQGPQFIFQYYEEEERQRGNFPDRFSGHQFPNYSSELNVNALLLGDSALYLCASSLGANEQFFGPGTRLTVL.

This clonotype was seen repeatedly, ten times or more. This chain joins TRBV12-5 and TRBJ1-1, with D uncertain. The CDR3 consists of 12 residues. Germline CDR1 reads LGHNT; CDR2 reads FRNRAP. V was trimmed by 7 bases and J by 4 bases, leaving 10 bases between them. As DNA, the CDR3 is TGTGCTAGTGCTTTCAGCCGCACTGAAGCTTTCTTT. This codes for CASAFSRTEAFF.